These T cell receptor beta chains were read from a single sample in a study of beta chain features in type 1 diabetes. Some clones are missing from TCRdb's copy, which holds only in-frame ones; the method was immunoSEQ multiplex PCR. The sample has 250,000 to 350,000 clones, 15% seen once. The source material was naive CD4+ T cells from blood. The source of these receptors is a man aged 18 to 30 with type 1 diabetes. The CDR3 runs from the conserved cysteine through the conserved F or W. The order of the fields is J gene, V gene, D gene, clone size, CDR3 protein, CDR3 DNA. D genes are given only for firm matches. Not all rows give a size; the values are once, few, many and, for expanded clones, a class.

>TRBJ2-7|TRBV27|TRBD1|NA
CASTLKTGPSYEQYF
TGTGCCAGCACTTTGAAGACAGGGCCATCCTACGAGCAGTACTTC
>TRBJ2-5|TRBV28|TRBD2|few
CASGPGTSNNLAQYF
TGTGCCAGCGGCCCGGGGACTAGCAATAATCTGGCCCAGTACTTC
>TRBJ1-1|TRBV9|TRBD1|NA
CASSASGGTIMNTEAFF
TGTGCCAGCAGCGCGTCAGGGGGTACTATCATGAACACTGAAGCTTTCTTT
>TRBJ2-5|TRBV19|TRBD2|NA
CASSRGLAGVATQYF
TGTGCCAGTAGTAGAGGACTAGCGGGGGTAGCGACCCAGTACTTC
>TRBJ2-5|TRBV30|NA|few
CAWSMGGETQYF
TGTGCCTGGAGTATGGGGGGAGAGACCCAGTACTTC
>TRBJ2-1|TRBV7-9|NA|few
CASSPSTGVGYNEQFF
TGTGCCAGCAGCCCCTCAACGGGGGTAGGGTACAATGAGCAGTTCTTC
>TRBJ1-2|TRBV4-3|TRBD1|NA
CASSQGQGRGYTF
TGCGCCAGCAGCCAGGGACAGGGGAGAGGCTACACCTTC
>TRBJ2-3|TRBV7-2|TRBD2|few
CASSLVRASGRDTQYF
TGTGCCAGCAGCTTAGTCAGGGCTAGCGGGAGGGATACGCAGTATTTT
>TRBJ2-7|TRBV18|NA|NA
CASSPVADSSYEQYF
TGTGCCAGCTCACCGGTGGCGGATAGCTCCTACGAGCAGTACTTC
>TRBJ1-4|TRBV7-9|NA|few
CASSQHGDRMNEKLFF
TGTGCCAGCAGCCAGCACGGCGACAGGATGAATGAAAAACTGTTTTTT
>TRBJ2-5|TRBV29-1|NA|few
CSVGMTIYPVTAGLQETQYF
TGCAGCGTTGGGATGACCATTTACCCCGTAACAGCAGGCCTACAAGAGACCCAGTACTTC
>TRBJ1-4|TRBV2|NA|NA
CASLKLSDEKLFF
TGTGCCAGCCTAAAGCTGTCTGATGAAAAACTGTTTTTT
>TRBJ2-1|TRBV28|TRBD2|NA
CASSSEGLAAYNEQFF
TGTGCCAGCAGTTCGGAGGGACTAGCAGCTTACAATGAGCAGTTCTTC
>TRBJ1-1|TRBV5-1|NA|NA
CASSRNPGQEAFF
TGCGCCAGCAGCCGAAATCCCGGACAGGAAGCTTTCTTT
>TRBJ2-7|TRBV7-9|NA|few
CASSPEGAGSYEQYF
TGTGCCAGCAGTCCGGAGGGGGCGGGATCCTACGAGCAGTACTTC
>TRBJ2-6|TRBV5-1|TRBD1|NA
CASSLEDRAAGANVLTF
TGCGCCAGCAGCCTTGAGGACAGGGCGGCAGGGGCCAACGTCCTGACTTTC
>TRBJ2-1|TRBV28|NA|few
CASSSAGSPVSGYNEQFF
TGTGCCAGCAGTTCCGCCGGCTCCCCGGTGTCGGGTTACAATGAGCAGTTCTTC
>TRBJ2-7|TRBV5-1|TRBD2|few
CASRRKETSGMKSEQYF
TGCGCCAGCAGGCGGAAGGAGACTAGCGGGATGAAGAGCGAGCAGTACTTC
>TRBJ1-3|TRBV29-1|TRBD1|NA
CSVQGGYPGNTIYF
TGCAGCGTTCAGGGGGGTTATCCTGGAAACACCATATATTTT
>TRBJ2-1|TRBV7-2|TRBD2|few
CASERGPGNEQFF
TGTGCCAGCGAGCGGGGGCCGGGGAATGAGCAGTTCTTC
>TRBJ2-7|TRBV10-3|TRBD2|few
CAISDPGTSGSYEQYF
TGTGCCATCAGTGACCCTGGAACTAGCGGTTCCTACGAGCAGTACTTC
>TRBJ2-7|TRBV15|TRBD1|few
CATSPTRDRVDFEQYF
TGTGCCACCAGCCCGACCCGGGACAGGGTCGATTTCGAGCAGTACTTC
>TRBJ2-7|TRBV18|NA|few
CASSQTELMSHEQYF
TGTGCCAGCTCACAGACAGAATTAATGTCCCACGAGCAGTACTTC
>TRBJ1-6|TRBV21-1|NA|few
CASSPAGTGDSPLHF
TGTGCCAGCAGCCCCGCCGGGACAGGGGATTCACCCCTCCACTTT
>TRBJ2-3|TRBV7-2|NA|few
CASSPDSPLSTDTQYF
TGTGCCAGCAGCCCGGACAGCCCCCTTAGCACAGATACGCAGTATTTT
>TRBJ2-7|TRBV30|TRBD2|few
CAWSDAGTSGRDEQYF
TGTGCCTGGAGTGACGCCGGGACTAGCGGGAGAGACGAGCAGTACTTC
>TRBJ1-6|TRBV19|TRBD1|NA
CASSISGGRSSLHF
TGTGCCAGTAGTATCTCAGGGGGCAGGTCAAGCCTCCACTTT
>TRBJ1-2|TRBV29-1|NA|few
CSVSRVLANYGYTF
TGCAGCGTCTCGAGGGTGTTAGCTAACTATGGCTACACCTTC
>TRBJ2-2|TRBV7-6|TRBD1|NA
CASSVGQGDTGELFF
TGTGCCAGCAGCGTGGGACAGGGGGACACCGGGGAGCTGTTTTTT
>TRBJ2-3|TRBV27|TRBD2|NA
CASSFLAGATDTQYF
TGTGCCAGCAGTTTTCTAGCGGGAGCCACAGATACGCAGTATTTT
>TRBJ2-5|TRBV7-6|TRBD2|NA
CASSLRAGLPQETQYF
TGTGCCAGCAGCTTAAGGGCGGGACTACCTCAAGAGACCCAGTACTTC
>TRBJ2-1|TRBV30|TRBD2|NA
CARRPSGGDEQFF
TGTGCCCGGAGGCCTAGCGGGGGTGATGAGCAGTTCTTC
>TRBJ2-1|TRBV11-2|TRBD1|few
CASTEGQGGNNEQFF
TGTGCCAGCACCGAAGGACAGGGGGGAAACAATGAGCAGTTCTTC
>TRBJ2-3|TRBV30|NA|few
CAWSVHLAEATDTQYF
TGTGCCTGGAGTGTACATCTAGCAGAAGCCACAGATACGCAGTATTTT
>TRBJ2-5|TRBV9|NA|NA
CASSVLGETQYF
TGTGCCAGCAGCGTACTAGGAGAGACCCAGTACTTC
>TRBJ1-5|TRBV5-4|TRBD1|few
CASSSDREAQPQHF
TGTGCCAGCAGCTCCGACAGGGAGGCGCAGCCCCAGCATTTT